This TCR beta chain was captured by sequencing in a study of response to subunit inactivated influenza vaccine (dated by TCRdb to between 2018 and 2020). About the study as a whole: Deep quantitative profiling of the T cell receptor repertoire was used in the study to follow responses to a trivalent subunit inactivated influenza vaccine. On the study overall, not on this receptor specifically: According to the authors, only a limited number of new T cells may be recruited by each seasonal influenza vaccination.

There are many counts of this clonotype. Its antigen has not been determined. There are no base qualities to consult, and no much larger clone falls within one base. Trimming costs V 5 bases and J 2 bases, and their ends lie 9 bases apart. The germline V gene (reference sequence) sets CDR1 to SSHAT and CDR2 to FNYEAQ. From the cysteine through the phenylalanine, the CDR3 covers 13 amino acids. Solely the CDR3 DNA is kept, with 39 bases framed from the first base. Libraries were made using RT-PCR. The sample was run on an Illumina HiSeq 2500. TCRdb trimmed public reads at Q25 via fastp, called clones via MiXCR and kept in-frame beta chains. CDR3 protein duplicates are merged, each entry listing the most common genes and DNA. Across this sample there are approximately 730,000 distinct CDR3 sequences, with about 15% seen only once. The leading ten clones occupy approximately 7% of the sample.

Here the chain combines TRBV7-7 and TRBJ2-5; a tentative D match to TRBD2 spans 6 bases. The clonotype originates from a man in his fifties who received an inactivated influenza vaccine. Donor details come from another sample of the same person, matched by shared clones. The sequenced sample was PBMCs from blood, obtained less than 15 days before vaccination. The base sequence is TGTGCCAGCAGCCGGGACTTGCAAGAGACCCAGTACTTC. Its protein is CASSRDLQETQYF.